These T cell receptor beta chains were read from a single sample in a study of identical twins. TCRdb reanalysed the 5' RACE reads using MiXCR and keeps one entry per CDR3 protein. Seen here are over 200,000 distinct CDR3 sequences, around 10% observed once, and the top ten hold 4.5% to 5.5%. The sample comprised memory (CD45RO+) T cells sorted from blood. The source of these receptors is a woman under 30 in good health. Both conserved end residues are part of each CDR3. The D gene is left open where the match is weak. Only part of the rows carry a size: once, few, many, or a class if the clone is expanded.

TGTGCCAGCAGTTACACGGATGGCTATGGCTACACCTTC	CASSYTDGYGYTF	TRBV6-5	TRBJ1-2	.	few
TGTGCCAGCAGCTTAAGCGTCGGTCTGGGGAGTCGGGGGACCGGGGAGCTGTTTTTT	CASSLSVGLGSRGTGELFF	TRBV7-8	TRBJ2-2	.	many
TGCAGCGCCCGGGGACACCTGGACGCGGGAGAAGCTTTCTTT	CSARGHLDAGEAFF	TRBV29-1	TRBJ1-1	.	few
TGCGCCAGCAGCTTGGTGTTGGGTAAGAACACTGAAGCTTTCTTT	CASSLVLGKNTEAFF	TRBV5-1	TRBJ1-1	.	many
TGTGCCAGCAGTGGCACAGCTTACAATGAGCAGTTCTTC	CASSGTAYNEQFF	TRBV2	TRBJ2-1	.	few
TGTGCCAGCAGTATCAGGATGAACACTGAAGCTTTCTTT	CASSIRMNTEAFF	TRBV6-4	TRBJ1-1	.	.
TGTGCCAGCAGCTTAATGGGGACGGTACAAGAGACCCAGTACTTC	CASSLMGTVQETQYF	TRBV7-3	TRBJ2-5	.	many
TGCAGCGCTGATGAGGGCGGCACAGATACGCAGTATTTT	CSADEGGTDTQYF	TRBV29-1	TRBJ2-3	.	many
TGCAGTGCTAGATACACCACAGATACGCAGTATTTT	CSARYTTDTQYF	TRBV20-1	TRBJ2-3	.	few
TGTGCCAGCAGTTTAACCGCGGGACAAAGGCAAGAGACCCAGTACTTC	CASSLTAGQRQETQYF	TRBV12-3/TRBV12-4	TRBJ2-5	.	few
TGTGCCAGCAGTTTTATGGGTGATCAGCCCCAGCATTTT	CASSFMGDQPQHF	TRBV12-3/TRBV12-4	TRBJ1-5	.	few
TGTGCCACCAGCGTAGCTCCTAGCGGGGTGGGCGACGAGCAGTACTTC	CATSVAPSGVGDEQYF	TRBV9	TRBJ2-7	TRBD2	.
TGTGCCATCAGGGACAGCCTGCAAGAGACCCAGTACTTC	CAIRDSLQETQYF	TRBV10-3	TRBJ2-5	.	.
TGTGCCAGCAGGGTGGACAGGCTGAGTAGGAACACTGAAGCTTTCTTT	CASRVDRLSRNTEAFF	TRBV6-1	TRBJ1-1	TRBD1	few
TGCGCCAGCAGCGAACAGGGCTACGAGCAGTACTTC	CASSEQGYEQYF	TRBV2	TRBJ2-7	.	many
TGTGCCAGCAGCTCCAAAGCGGGGGGCTCCTACGAGCAGTACTTC	CASSSKAGGSYEQYF	TRBV11-2	TRBJ2-7	TRBD2	few
TGCGCCAGCAGCCCCGGGTGGGGGCAGGACTACGAGCAGTACTTC	CASSPGWGQDYEQYF	TRBV5-1	TRBJ2-7	.	.
TGTGCCACCAGGGGGGGGGACACAGATACGCAGTATTTT	CATRGGDTDTQYF	TRBV24-1	TRBJ2-3	TRBD2	.
TGCAGTTCCAGCGGGGCAAGATACAATGAGCAGTTCTTC	CSSSGARYNEQFF	TRBV20-1	TRBJ2-1	TRBD2	.
TGTGCCACCAGCCTAAGCCTCAACACTGAAGCTTTCTTT	CATSLSLNTEAFF	TRBV15	TRBJ1-1	.	few
TGTGCCAGCAGTACCCTTAGGGTGAGCTCCTACAATGAGCAGTTCTTC	CASSTLRVSSYNEQFF	TRBV6-2/TRBV6-3	TRBJ2-1	.	few
TGTGCCAGCACAGGCCCCCCCCCAGCGGGAGGTTCCTACGAGCAGTACTTC	CASTGPPPAGGSYEQYF	TRBV25-1	TRBJ2-7	TRBD2	few
TGCAGTGCTAGAGCCGGGACTAGCATCTCCAATGAGCAGTTCTTC	CSARAGTSISNEQFF	TRBV20-1	TRBJ2-1	TRBD2	many
TGTGCTAGTCTTAGGGATTCTTCTTGGACGGGGGCTAACAATGAGCAGTTCTTC	CASLRDSSWTGANNEQFF	TRBV12-5	TRBJ2-1	.	many
TGTGCCAGCAGCTTACCTTGGGAAGGCTACACCTTC	CASSLPWEGYTF	TRBV7-2	TRBJ1-2	.	few
TGTGCCATCAGTGAGTCGGAGGGATTAGTCTACACCTTC	CAISESEGLVYTF	TRBV10-3	TRBJ1-2	.	many
TGTGCCAGCAGTTTCAAGCGGGAGGGCGAGCAGTACTTC	CASSFKREGEQYF	TRBV27	TRBJ2-7	TRBD2	few
TGTGCCAGCAGTTATGGCGCTTGGGGGCAGTATTTT	CASSYGAWGQYF	TRBV6-2/TRBV6-3	TRBJ2-3	.	few